The T cell receptor (beta chain) under discussion was sequenced for a study of cytomegalovirus exposure and HLA in healthy donors. This CDR3 comprises 14 residues. J gave up 4 bases and V 4 bases, and 4 bases lay outside the gene matches. CDR1 and CDR2 from the germline V gene are SGHRS and YFSETQ. A multiplex PCR was run with 60 Vbeta primers and 13 Jbeta primers. Here immunoSEQ multiplex PCR was the method, and the copy in TCRdb shows in-frame clones only, minus some. The repertoire holds 60,000 to 75,000 clones, with about 80% as singletons. This rearrangement joins TRBV5-1 to TRBJ2-7; 11 bases map to TRBD1. Sequences were obtained from PBMCs. The receptor comes from a man aged 18 to 30 in good health and CMV-seropositive. The CDR3 nucleotides read TGCGCCAGCAGCCTTGGACAGGGGGCGTACGAGCAGTACTTC. The encoded protein is CASSLGQGAYEQYF.